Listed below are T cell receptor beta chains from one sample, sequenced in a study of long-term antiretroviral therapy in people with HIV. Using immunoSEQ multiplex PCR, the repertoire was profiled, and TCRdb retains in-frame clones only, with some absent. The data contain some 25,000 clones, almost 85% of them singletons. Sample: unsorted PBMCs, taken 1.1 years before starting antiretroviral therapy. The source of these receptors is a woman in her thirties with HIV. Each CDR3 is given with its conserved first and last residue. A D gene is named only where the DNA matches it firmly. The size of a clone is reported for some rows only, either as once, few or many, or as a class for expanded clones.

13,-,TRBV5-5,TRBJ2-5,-,TGTGCCAGCAGCCTCGCTCACGGCGAGACCCAGTACTTC,CASSLAHGETQYF
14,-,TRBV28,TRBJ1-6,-,TGTGCCAGCAGTTTAGCCAGGCAGGATTCACCCCTCCACTTT,CASSLARQDSPLHF
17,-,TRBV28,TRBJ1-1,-,TGTGCCAGCAATCCTTCTGTAGGGAGGTTTCTGAACACTGAAGCTTTCTTT,CASNPSVGRFLNTEAFF
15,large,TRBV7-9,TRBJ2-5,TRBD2,TGTGCCAGCAGCTTGATGGGGAGGGGTGAAGAGACCCAGTACTTC,CASSLMGRGEETQYF
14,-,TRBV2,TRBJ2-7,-,TGTGCCAGCAGTGAAAAAGGGGGTAGGAACGAGCAGTACTTC,CASSEKGGRNEQYF
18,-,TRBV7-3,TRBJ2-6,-,TGTGCCAGCAGCTTAATTGGCTTCGGGGCCGCTGGGGCCAACGTCCTGACTTTC,CASSLIGFGAAGANVLTF
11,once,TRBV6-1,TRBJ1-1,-,TGTGCCAGCAGTAAGGGCGTTGAAGCTTTCTTT,CASSKGVEAFF
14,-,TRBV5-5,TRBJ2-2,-,TGTGCCAGTAGGTTAGGTCCGAACACCGGGGAGCTGTTTTTT,CASRLGPNTGELFF
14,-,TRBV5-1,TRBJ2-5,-,TGCGCCAGCAGGCGAGACAGGGGAGGGGAGACCCAGTACTTC,CASRRDRGGETQYF
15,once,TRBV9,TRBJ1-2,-,TGTGCCAGCAGCGCATCGGACAGTTTCTTCTATGGCTACACCTTC,CASSASDSFFYGYTF
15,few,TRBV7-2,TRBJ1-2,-,TGTGCCAGCAGCTTAGACGCGGGGCCTCTCTATGGCTACACCTTC,CASSLDAGPLYGYTF
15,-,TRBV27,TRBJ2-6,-,TGTGCCAGCAGTTTGTGGGGGACTGGGGCCAACGTCCTGACTTTC,CASSLWGTGANVLTF
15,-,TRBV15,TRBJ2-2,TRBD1,TGTGCCACCAGCAGCCGTGGACAGGGAGCCGGGGAGCTGTTTTTT,CATSSRGQGAGELFF
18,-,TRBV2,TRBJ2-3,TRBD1,TGTGCCAGCAGTGAAGCGCTTCGTTGGGGACAGGGGCTGGATACGCAGTATTTT,CASSEALRWGQGLDTQYF
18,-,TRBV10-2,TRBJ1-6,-,TGCGCCAGCAGCGACCAAGTATTTATGAGCTCCTATAATTCACCCCTCCACTTT,CASSDQVFMSSYNSPLHF
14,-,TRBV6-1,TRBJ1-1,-,TGTGCCAGCTCGTCTGGCAGGGCGCACCCTGAAGCTTTCTTT,CASSSGRAHPEAFF
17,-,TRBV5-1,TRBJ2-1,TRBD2,TGCGCCAGCAGCTTTGGGTTGAGGACTAGCGGATACAATGAGCAGTTCTTC,CASSFGLRTSGYNEQFF
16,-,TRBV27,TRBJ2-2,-,TGTGCCAGCAGTCACGGGGGATTACTAAACACCGGGGAGCTGTTTTTT,CASSHGGLLNTGELFF
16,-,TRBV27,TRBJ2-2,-,TGTGCCAGCAGCGTGGACGGGTCAGTTGTGGGCGGGGAGCTGTTTTTT,CASSVDGSVVGGELFF
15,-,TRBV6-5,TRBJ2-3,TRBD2,TGTGCCAGCAGTTCCCGAGCGGGGAGCACAGATACGCAGTATTTT,CASSSRAGSTDTQYF
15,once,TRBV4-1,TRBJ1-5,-,TGCGCCAGCAGCCAAGAGCAGGCCAGCAATCAGCCCCAGCATTTT,CASSQEQASNQPQHF
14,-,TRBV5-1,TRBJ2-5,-,TGCGCCAGCAGCCCGGCCTCCCAACAAGAGACCCAGTACTTC,CASSPASQQETQYF
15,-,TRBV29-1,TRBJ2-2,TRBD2,TGCAGCGTTTCGCCTAGCGGGGCGATCACCGGGGAGCTGTTTTTT,CSVSPSGAITGELFF
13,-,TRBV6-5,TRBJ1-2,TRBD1,TGTGCCAGCAGTAACGGACAGGGGTATGGCTACACCTTC,CASSNGQGYGYTF
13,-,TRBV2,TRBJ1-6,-,TGTGCCAGCAGTGAAAACTTAGGTTCACCCCTCCACTTT,CASSENLGSPLHF
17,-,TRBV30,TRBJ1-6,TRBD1,TGTGCCTGGAGAAGTACCGGGACAGGAGGTTATAATTCACCCCTCCACTTT,CAWRSTGTGGYNSPLHF
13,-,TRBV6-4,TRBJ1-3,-,TGTGCCAGCGGCCCTTGGGTGGGGTTCACCATATATTTT,CASGPWVGFTIYF
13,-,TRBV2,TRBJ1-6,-,TGTGCCAGCCGGACAGAAGGAGATTCACCCCTCCACTTT,CASRTEGDSPLHF
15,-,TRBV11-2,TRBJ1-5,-,TGTGCCAGCAGCTTAGGAACTGCGCACAATCAGCCCCAGCATTTT,CASSLGTAHNQPQHF
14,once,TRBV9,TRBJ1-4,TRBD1,TGTGCCAGCAGCGTAGACAGGGGCCCCGAAAAACTGTTTTTT,CASSVDRGPEKLFF
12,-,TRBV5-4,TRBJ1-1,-,TGTGCCAGCAGCGGCAATAGAAGTGAAGCTTTCTTT,CASSGNRSEAFF
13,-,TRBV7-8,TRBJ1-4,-,TGTGCCAGCAGCTTATCACGGACAGAAAAACTGTTTTTT,CASSLSRTEKLFF
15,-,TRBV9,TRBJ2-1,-,TGTGCCAGCAGCGTAAATGGGATGGCCTACAATGAGCAGTTCTTC,CASSVNGMAYNEQFF
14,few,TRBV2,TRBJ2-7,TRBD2,TGTGCCAGCAGTCTCCTGGACGGGGGGGTGGAGCAGTACTTC,CASSLLDGGVEQYF
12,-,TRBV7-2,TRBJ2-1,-,TGTGCCAGCAGCTTCTACAGCAATGAGCAGTTCTTC,CASSFYSNEQFF
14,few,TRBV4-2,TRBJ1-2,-,TGTGCCAGCAGCCAAGTGAACAGGGACTATGGCTACACCTTC,CASSQVNRDYGYTF
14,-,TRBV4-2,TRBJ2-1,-,TGTGCCAGCCATCGGGCCGACTCCTACAATGAGCAGTTCTTC,CASHRADSYNEQFF
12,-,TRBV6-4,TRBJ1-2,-,TGTGCCAGCAGTGACTCCGGCTATGGCTACACCTTC,CASSDSGYGYTF
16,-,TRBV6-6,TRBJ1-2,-,TGTGCCAGCAGCTACGCTGCCATCTCAGGGAAGGGTGGCTACACCTTC,CASSYAAISGKGGYTF
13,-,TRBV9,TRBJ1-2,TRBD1,TGTGCCAGCAGCGAGGGACAGGGAAGAGGCTACACCTTC,CASSEGQGRGYTF
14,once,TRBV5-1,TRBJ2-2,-,TGCGCCAGCAGCGTGGGACTTTATCAGGGGGAGCTGTTTTTT,CASSVGLYQGELFF
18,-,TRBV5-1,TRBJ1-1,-,TGCGCCAGCAGCCCGCGATCGGCGGGAGGGGGACTGGGTACTGAAGCTTTCTTT,CASSPRSAGGGLGTEAFF
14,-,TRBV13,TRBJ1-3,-,TGTGCCAGCAGCTTAACGCTCGGACCGCACACCATATATTTT,CASSLTLGPHTIYF
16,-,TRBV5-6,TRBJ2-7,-,TGTGCCAGCAGCCGCCGGTCCGCAGGTGGAGCCCTCGAGCAGTACTTC,CASSRRSAGGALEQYF
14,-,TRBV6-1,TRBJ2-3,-,TGTGCCAGCACCGCAAGCCGGGGCACAGATACGCAGTATTTT,CASTASRGTDTQYF
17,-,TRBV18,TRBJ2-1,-,TGTGCCAGCTCACGCACGAAGGGGGGGGCCTCCTACAATGAGCAGTTCTTC,CASSRTKGGASYNEQFF
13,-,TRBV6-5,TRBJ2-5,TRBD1,TGTGCCAGCAGTCGGACAGGTGCGGAGACCCAGTACTTC,CASSRTGAETQYF
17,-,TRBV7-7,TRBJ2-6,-,TGTGCCAGCAGCCCGGGGACACGTTGGGCTGGGGCCAACGTCCTGACTTTC,CASSPGTRWAGANVLTF
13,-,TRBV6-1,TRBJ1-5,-,TGTGCCAGCAGTGAAGCCTTTAATCAGCCCCAGCATTTT,CASSEAFNQPQHF
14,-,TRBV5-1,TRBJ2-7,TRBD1,TGCGCCAGCAGCTGGCGACAGGGGACCTACGAGCAGTACTTC,CASSWRQGTYEQYF
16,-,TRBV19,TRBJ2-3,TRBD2,TGTGCCAGTAGTTTAATAGCGGGGGCCATCACAGATACGCAGTATTTT,CASSLIAGAITDTQYF
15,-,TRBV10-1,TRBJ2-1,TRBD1,TGCGCCAGCAGCCCCGGGACAGGGGACTACAATGAGCAGTTCTTC,CASSPGTGDYNEQFF
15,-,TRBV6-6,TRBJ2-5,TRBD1,TGTGCCAGCAGTTACCATAGGGACAGACAAGAGACCCAGTACTTC,CASSYHRDRQETQYF
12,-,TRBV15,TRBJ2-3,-,TGTGCCACCAGCCCGCCTTCAGATACGCAGTATTTT,CATSPPSDTQYF